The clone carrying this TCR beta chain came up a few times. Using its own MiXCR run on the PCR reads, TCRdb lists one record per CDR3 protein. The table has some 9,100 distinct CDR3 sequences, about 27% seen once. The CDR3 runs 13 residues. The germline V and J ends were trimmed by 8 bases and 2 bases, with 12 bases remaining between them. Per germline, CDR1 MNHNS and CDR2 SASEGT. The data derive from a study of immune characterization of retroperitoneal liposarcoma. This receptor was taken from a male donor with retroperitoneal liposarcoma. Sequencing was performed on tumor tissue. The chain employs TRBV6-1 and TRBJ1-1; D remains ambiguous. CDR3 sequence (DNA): TGTGCCAGCTGCGATAGTCCAAACACTGAAGCTTTCTTT. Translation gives CASCDSPNTEAFF.